This T cell receptor (beta chain) stems from a study of shared clonotypes between healthy human individuals. Study context: Each donor had three CD4 naive, three CD4 memory, two CD8 naive and one CD8 memory plate. Overall study findings and caveats: Memory subsets generally showed smaller estimated richness than naive subsets did. Among several donors, about 4.6% of naive CD4 clonotypes were found in common.

The CDR3 is 16 residues long. Germline V gene data show CDR1 as KGHSH and CDR2 as LQKENI. V lost 3 bases and J lost 0, with 15 bases in between. CD4+ cells were split into CD45RA+ naive and CD45RA-negative memory subsets. The assay was immunoSEQ multiplex PCR, and TCRdb's table has in-frame clones only and misses some. The sample yields millions of clones, approximately 90% seen once. Comments on this clone: Its antigen is unidentified. The same CDR3 is also encoded by other DNA sequences in this sample.

V usage is TRBV18 and J usage is TRBJ2-7, with a weak D call TRBD2 (6 bases). The receptor was derived from a man younger than 35 in good health. Specimen: naive CD4+ T cells sorted from blood. Stated subset: CD45RA+ positively selected. In DNA, the CDR3 is TGTGCCAGCTCACCGTTGGGAGGAGGGAGCTCCTACGAGCAGTACTTC. Its translation is CASSPLGGGSSYEQYF.